These 15 T cell receptor beta chains share one sample of origin, sequenced in a study of blood T cell repertoires in COVID-19. Generated by immunoSEQ multiplex PCR, the TCRdb table keeps only in-frame clones and is missing some. The sample records 350,000 or so clones, under 95% being singletons. Sequencing input: PBMCs or T cells enriched from blood (not recorded which). These receptor sequences come from a woman aged 30 to 39 who had recovered from COVID-19.

This sequence joins TRBV18 and TRBJ1-2; D gene ambiguous. CDR3 size: 13 residues. In germline, CDR1 is KGHSH, CDR2 LQKENI. With 2 bases removed from V and 4 bases from J, the gap between germline ends came to 8 bases. In DNA form, the CDR3 reads TGTGCCAGCTCACCAGGGAGAAGCTATGGCTACACCTTC. Amino acids: CASSPGRSYGYTF.

The gene calls are TRBV7-2 and TRBJ1-6, with TRBD1 as a possible D gene (5 bases). The germline V gene encodes CDR1 SGHTA and CDR2 FQGNSA. Trimming cost V 1 base and J 2 bases, with 15 bases left between them. This CDR3 contains 18 residues. The DNA of the CDR3 is TGTGCCAGCAGCTTAGTCGCCGGCAGGGCCGCCTATAATTCACCCCTCCACTTT. It translates to CASSLVAGRAAYNSPLHF.

The chain carries TRBV28 and TRBJ1-2; the D gene is possibly TRBD1 (6 bases). The CDR3 runs 13 residues. Between the trimmed V and J ends, which lost 6 bases and 5 bases, there was a span of 13 bases. Germline values: CDR1 MDHEN, CDR2 SYDVKM. This CDR3 reads CASSLGQQYGYTF. The CDR3 DNA reads TGTGCCAGCAGCCTGGGACAACAATATGGCTACACCTTC.

This chain joins TRBV29-1 and TRBJ2-2; 7 bases match TRBD2. This CDR3 spans 14 amino acids. Germline V gene lookup returns CDR1 SQVTM and CDR2 ANQGSEA. V lost 3 bases to trimming and J lost 3 bases; unmatched junction nucleotides: 4. The CDR3 protein is CSVEAGVHTGELFF. CDR3 bases: TGCAGCGTTGAGGCGGGAGTACACACCGGGGAGCTGTTTTTT.

This rearrangement joins TRBV5-4 to TRBJ1-1, with a possible D match to TRBD1 (5 bases). The CDR3 has 14 residues. The germline V gene encodes CDR1 SGHNT and CDR2 YYREEE (reference sequence). Trimming shortened V by 5 bases and J by 1 base, and 12 bases separated the two germline ends. CDR3 bases: TGTGCCAGCAGATCGACAGAGAAGAACACTGAAGCTTTCTTT. Translated, it gives CASRSTEKNTEAFF.

DNA for the CDR3: TGTGCCAGTCTTGACACTCTATGGGATACGCAGTATTTT. Translating it yields CASLDTLWDTQYF. This sequence joins TRBV19 and TRBJ2-3; D is unresolved. CDR1 and CDR2 from the germline V gene are LNHDA and SQIVND (reference sequence). V was clipped by 8 bases and J by 6 bases, with 15 bases between them. This CDR3 contains 13 residues.

The J gene is TRBJ1-2, the V gene TRBV2, with D possibly TRBD1 on 5 matching bases. The CDR3 extends over 14 amino acids. V lost 4 bases and J 8 bases, leaving 17 bases between the germline ends. CDR1 and CDR2 (germline): SNHLY, FYNNEI. CDR3 sequence reads: CASSGFNGGEGYTF. DNA for the CDR3: TGTGCCAGCAGTGGGTTTAATGGAGGGGAAGGCTACACCTTC.

The chain employs TRBV28 and TRBJ2-7, with 7 bases fitting TRBD1. J lost 2 bases, V lost 8 bases, and 3 bases had no gene match. The CDR3 consists of 12 residues. The germline CDR1 and CDR2 sequences are MDHEN and SYDVKM. CDR3 region: CASETGTYEQYF. CDR3 DNA: TGTGCCAGCGAGACAGGGACCTACGAGCAGTACTTC.

A few counts support this clone. The chain is built from TRBV6-2 or TRBV6-3 and TRBJ1-5; 7 bases fit TRBD1. V was pared by 5 bases and J by 3 bases, with 7 bases of the junction left unmatched. The CDR3 totals 15 residues. In germline, CDR1 is MNHEY, CDR2 SVGEGT. The CDR3 loop is CASSRQGRANQPQHF. The CDR3 nucleotides read TGTGCCAGCAGTAGACAGGGAAGGGCCAATCAGCCCCAGCATTTT.

This sequence joins TRBV28 and TRBJ1-2; D gene uncertain. The CDR3 contains 14 residues. The V end lost 2 bases, the J end lost 6 bases, and 13 bases lay between the germline ends. Germline lookup yields CDR1 MDHEN and CDR2 SYDVKM. The CDR3 reads CASSLSDTRNGYTF. The CDR3 coding sequence is TGTGCCAGCAGTTTAAGCGATACAAGGAATGGCTACACCTTC.

This chain connects TRBV27 to TRBJ1-5, with D perhaps TRBD1 (5 bases). The germline CDR1 and CDR2 sequences are MNHEY and SMNVEV (reference sequence). The CDR3 is 16 amino acids. V was shortened by 5 bases and J by 4 bases, with 18 bases between the two germline ends. This CDR3 is CASSPFGDSANQPQHF. The CDR3 region has the DNA TGTGCCAGCAGTCCTTTTGGGGACTCGGCAAATCAGCCCCAGCATTTT.

The CDR3 protein is CASSSYRDMWETQYF. The DNA of the CDR3 is TGTGCCAGCAGCTCGTACCGGGACATGTGGGAGACCCAGTACTTC. V and J are TRBV5-6 and TRBJ2-5, with D possibly being TRBD1 (6 bases). This CDR3 contains 15 residues. Per the germline V gene, CDR1 is SGHDT and CDR2 is YYEEEE. Between the trimmed V and J ends, which lost 3 bases and 5 bases, there was a span of 17 bases.

CDR3 sequence reads: CASSPRTGENEQFF. CDR3 DNA sequence: TGTGCCAGCAGCCCGAGGACAGGGGAGAATGAGCAGTTCTTC. V is TRBV2 and J is TRBJ2-1; 9 bases are shared with TRBD1. CDR3 length equals 14 residues. CDR1 SNHLY and CDR2 FYNNEI come from the germline V gene. J lost 7 bases, V lost 6 bases, and 7 bases had no gene match.

V and J are TRBV9 and TRBJ1-2; D unclear. The CDR3 extends over 12 amino acids. Trimming cost V 6 bases and J 0 bases, with 6 bases left between them. Germline V gene lookup returns CDR1 SGDLS and CDR2 YYNGEE. Here the CDR3 DNA reads TGTGCCAGCACGGGTTCTAACTATGGCTACACCTTC. This encodes CASTGSNYGYTF.

As to this clone: The junction does not match germline at one end; this may be a read error. This chain links TRBV16 with TRBJ2-4; TRBD1 might be the D (5 bases). Germline CDR1 KGHSY, CDR2 FQNENV. The CDR3 contains 12 residues. The CDR3 sequence: CASSQSIAMGHF. DNA of the CDR3: TGTGCCAGCAGCCAATCGATCGCCATGGGGCACTTC.